The T cell receptor beta chain described here comes from a study of beta chain features in type 1 diabetes. Germline V lookup: CDR1 SGHTA, CDR2 FQGNSA. CDR3 size: 13 residues. The V gene lost 2 bases and the J gene lost 8 bases, with 12 bases spanning the gap. Reverse transcription of all isolated RNA meant that expressed TCRB transcripts were sequenced. Assay: immunoSEQ multiplex PCR; the TCRdb copy retains only in-frame clones and omits some. The data hold about 620,000 clones, with around 15% observed a single time. This clone was detected only a few times. The collection from each donor was one heparinised blood draw averaging about 116 mL.

The specimen sequenced was naive CD4+ T cells from blood. This receptor was obtained from a man aged 18 to 35 in good health. The V gene is TRBV7-2, the J gene TRBJ1-2; D is ambiguous. The CDR3 spells CASSLLGSGGYTF. As DNA, the CDR3 is TGTGCCAGCAGCTTATTGGGGTCGGGCGGCTACACCTTC.